Presented here are 8 T cell receptor beta chains from one specimen sequenced in a study of cytomegalovirus exposure and HLA in healthy donors. The PCR had 60 Vbeta and 13 Jbeta primers. Profiled with immunoSEQ multiplex PCR; TCRdb holds only in-frame clones, not every one. Of more than 95,000 clones detected, about 13% appear once; the ten largest clones hold more than 15%. Sample: PBMCs. These receptor sequences come from a man aged 35 to 55 in good health and CMV-seropositive.

CDR3 in DNA: TGTGCCAGCAGGAAACAGGGTTCTAATTCACCCCTCCACTTT. As protein: CASRKQGSNSPLHF. This chain connects TRBV28 to TRBJ1-6, with D perhaps matching TRBD1 (6 bases). This CDR3 is 14 amino acids long. The V gene's germline CDR1 is MDHEN and CDR2 SYDVKM. With 6 bases removed from V and 6 bases from J, the gap between germline ends came to 12 bases.

This clone was detected a few times. V gene TRBV7-9 combines with J gene TRBJ2-7; D uncertain. Deletions cut 4 bases from V and 3 bases from J, with 4 bases between. The CDR3 totals 11 residues. Germline CDR1 SEHNR, CDR2 FQNEAQ (reference sequence). The CDR3 protein is CASSSNYEQYF. The CDR3 nucleotides are TGTGCCAGCAGCTCTAACTACGAGCAGTACTTC.

CDR3 sequence (DNA): TGTGCCTGGAGGCCAGGCTATAATTCACCCCTCCACTTT. This codes for CAWRPGYNSPLHF. V gene TRBV30 combines with J gene TRBJ1-6; no clear D gene. The CDR3 is 13 residues long. Between the trimmed V and J ends, which lost 3 bases and 3 bases, there was a span of 6 bases. CDR1 and CDR2 (germline): GTSNPN, SVGIG (reference sequence).

The CDR3 sequence: CASSSGLAGVTGELFF. The DNA for the CDR3 is TGTGCCAGCAGCTCGGGACTAGCGGGCGTTACCGGGGAGCTGTTTTTT. J is TRBJ2-2 and V is TRBV5-4, with 12 bases that match TRBD2. CDR1 and CDR2 (germline): SGHNT, YYREEE (reference sequence). The CDR3 covers 16 residues. V gave up 3 bases and J gave up 5 bases; unmatched junction bases: 5. The variable domain in full, with the rest retrieved from reference TRBV5-4 and TRBJ2-2, is ETGVTQSPTHLIKTRGQQVTLRCSSQSGHNTVSWYQQALGQGPQFIFQYYREEENGRGNFPPRFSGLQFPNYSSELNVNALELDDSALYLCASSSGLAGVTGELFFGEGSRLTVL.

The CDR3, as DNA: TGTGCCAGCAGCCCCCTGACAGGGGGTGGTTACACTGAAGCTTTCTTT. Translating gives CASSPLTGGGYTEAFF. V gene TRBV11-2 combines with J gene TRBJ1-1, with 9 positions matching TRBD1. CDR3 length: 16 amino acids. J was trimmed by 3 bases and V by 5 bases; bases with no gene match: 10. From germline, CDR1 is SGHAT and CDR2 FQNNGV. The complete variable domain, with remaining parts taken from reference TRBV11-2 and TRBJ1-1, reads EAGVAQSPRYKIIEKRQSVAFWCNPISGHATLYWYQQILGQGPKLLIQFQNNGVVDDSQLPKDRFSAERLKGVDSTLKIQPAKLEDSAVYLCASSPLTGGGYTEAFFGQGTRLTVV.

Only a few counts were recorded for this clone. This sequence joins TRBV30 and TRBJ2-7, with 9 bases aligning to TRBD1. This CDR3 is built from 16 residues. The trim removed 1 base at V and 3 bases at J, leaving 10 bases unmatched. CDR1 and CDR2 from the germline V gene are GTSNPN and SVGIG (reference sequence). CDR3 coding DNA: TGTGCCTGGAGTGGGTTACAGGGGGCTCCCGACTACGAGCAGTACTTC. This codes for CAWSGLQGAPDYEQYF. The full variable domain, completed using reference TRBV30 and TRBJ2-7, is SQTIHQWPATLVQPVGSPLSLECTVEGTSNPNLYWYRQAAGRGLQLLFYSVGIGQISSEVPQNLSASRPQDRQFILSSKKLLLSDSGFYLCAWSGLQGAPDYEQYFGPGTRLTVT.

This chain joins TRBV19 and TRBJ1-2, with D perhaps TRBD1 (5 bases). Trimming took off 4 bases at V and 8 bases at J, with 17 bases between the two ends. The CDR3 length is 14 residues. Germline lookup yields CDR1 LNHDA and CDR2 SQIVND (reference sequence). The CDR3 bases are TGTGCCAGTAGTACCCTCATTGGGGCACGGGGCTACACCTTC. Translated, it gives CASSTLIGARGYTF.

The rearrangement joins TRBV4-3 to TRBJ2-5; 15 bases match TRBD2. Trimming took 3 bases from V and 4 from J; bases not matched to a gene: 3. CDR1 and CDR2 from the germline V gene are LGHNA and YSLEER. There are 16 residues in the CDR3. The CDR3 coding sequence is TGCGCCAGCAGCCAGCGGGGACTAGCGGGAGGAGAGACCCAGTACTTC. It encodes CASSQRGLAGGETQYF.